This passage covers 20 T cell receptor beta chains from one sample sequenced in a study of blood T cell repertoires in COVID-19 (dated by TCRdb to about 2020). Receptor amplification or capture employed the immunoSEQ multiplex PCR assay. TCRdb limited this immuneACCESS table to in-frame rearrangements with V and J called. A share of clones is missing; checked studies link under half to unresolved V genes, and the rest is unexplained. The sample includes 53,000 or so clones, with roughly 77% observed a single time. Roughly 45% of the sample is in the top ten clones. The sample comprised peripheral blood. The receptors here all came from a man between 65 and 85 years old with active or convalescent COVID-19.

The genes are TRBV6-5 and TRBJ1-1; tentatively, D is TRBD1 (5 bases). V lost 6 bases, J lost 6 bases, and 8 bases lay in between. Per the germline V gene, CDR1 is MNHEY and CDR2 is SVGAGI. The CDR3 sequence is 11 residues long. This CDR3 is CASRGPAEAFF. CDR3 nucleotide sequence: TGTGCCAGCAGGGGGCCGGCTGAAGCTTTCTTT.

V and J are TRBV7-3 and TRBJ2-3; D call uncertain. Per germline, CDR1 SGHTA and CDR2 FQGTGA. The CDR3 has 13 amino acids. V was cut by 4 bases and J by 1 base, with 6 bases left in between. This chain's CDR3 is CASSSQGTDTQYF. Written as DNA, the CDR3 is TGTGCCAGCAGCTCCCAGGGCACAGATACGCAGTATTTT.

The chain employs TRBV10-1 and TRBJ1-6; D may be TRBD1 (5 bases). The CDR3 consists of 14 residues. Trimming stripped 5 bases from V and 8 bases from J, with 13 bases between. Germline V gene data show CDR1 as WNHNN and CDR2 as SYGVQD (reference sequence). The CDR3 region has the DNA TGCGCCAGCAGTAAAGGGGCCAGGGATTCACCCCTCCACTTT. Translation gives CASSKGARDSPLHF.

This rearrangement joins TRBV18 to TRBJ1-1; D is undetermined. Germline V lookup: CDR1 KGHSH, CDR2 LQKENI. The V gene lost 5 bases and the J gene lost 1 base, with 11 bases spanning the gap. CDR3 length: 14 residues. CDR3 coding DNA: TGTGCCAGCTCATCATCTATGTCGAACACTGAAGCTTTCTTT. Protein sequence: CASSSSMSNTEAFF.

This clone came up a few times. The gene calls are TRBV10-3 and TRBJ1-2, with D possibly being TRBD1 (5 bases). The CDR3 is 12 residues long. V dropped 11 bases and J dropped 2 bases, with 12 bases sitting between them. The germline CDR1 and CDR2 sequences are ENHRY and SYGVKD. The CDR3 sequence is CALFTGNYGYTF. For the CDR3, the DNA is TGTGCCCTCTTCACAGGAAACTATGGCTACACCTTC.

This rearrangement joins TRBV30 to TRBJ1-4; D not resolved. The V gene lost 0 bases and the J gene lost 8 bases, with 10 bases spanning the gap. CDR1 and CDR2 from the germline V gene are GTSNPN and SVGIG (reference sequence). The CDR3 contains 13 residues. The CDR3 loop reads CAWSVMRGEKLFF. CDR3 bases: TGTGCCTGGAGTGTAATGCGCGGGGAAAAACTGTTTTTT.

The chain links TRBV7-8 to TRBJ1-2; TRBD1 matches at 9 bases. Trimming removed 2 bases from V and 3 bases from J; junction bases left unmatched: 1. Germline CDR1 SGHVS, CDR2 FQNEAQ. This CDR3 region has 14 residues. CDR3 residues: CASSLRQGDYGYTF. In nucleotides, the CDR3 is TGTGCCAGCAGCTTACGACAGGGGGACTATGGCTACACCTTC.

The rearrangement links TRBV9 to TRBJ2-1; TRBD1 agrees at 9 bases. The V segment lost 3 bases and the J segment 7 bases; nucleotides outside the gene matches: 2. CDR3 length: 13 residues. CDR1 and CDR2 (germline): SGDLS, YYNGEE. The CDR3 nucleotides are TGTGCCAGCAGCGGTGGACAGGGGAATGAGCAGTTCTTC. This gives the protein CASSGGQGNEQFF.

The V gene is TRBV5-4, the J gene TRBJ1-1, with a weak D call TRBD1 (6 bases). The CDR3 is made up of 14 amino acids. Between the trimmed V and J ends, which lost 4 bases and 3 bases, there was a span of 13 bases. The germline V gene encodes CDR1 SGHNT and CDR2 YYREEE (reference sequence). The CDR3 DNA sequence: TGTGCCAGCAGCCTTACAGGGTGGCACACTGAAGCTTTCTTT. Translation: CASSLTGWHTEAFF.

The gene calls are TRBV4-3 and TRBJ1-2, with D tentatively TRBD1 (6 bases). CDR1 LGHNA and CDR2 YSLEER come from the germline V gene. This CDR3 is built from 14 residues. V was cut by 4 bases and J by 4 bases, with 13 bases left in between. The CDR3 coding sequence is TGCGCCAGCAGCCCCGGGACACAACTCTATGGCTACACCTTC. Protein product: CASSPGTQLYGYTF.

The V call is TRBV7-2, the J call TRBJ2-5, with D possibly TRBD1 on 6 matching bases. CDR3 length: 15 residues. Trimming removed 5 bases from V and 1 base from J, with 14 bases in between. Per the germline V gene, CDR1 is SGHTA and CDR2 is FQGNSA. CDR3 residues: CASSQQGGFQETQYF. The CDR3 region has the DNA TGTGCCAGCAGCCAACAGGGTGGGTTCCAAGAGACCCAGTACTTC.

The chain links TRBV4-1 to TRBJ2-3; no reliable D call. The V end lost 0 bases, the J end lost 2 bases, and 6 bases lay between the germline ends. Germline CDR1 is MGHRA and CDR2 is YSYEKL. The CDR3 consists of 14 residues. For the CDR3, the DNA is TGCGCCAGCAGCCAAGATGTTAACACAGATACGCAGTATTTT. Its protein product is CASSQDVNTDTQYF.

The chain couples TRBV24-1 to TRBJ1-1; 11 positions agree with TRBD1. The trim removed 3 bases at V and 1 base at J, leaving 3 bases unmatched. The CDR3 contains 16 residues. The germline CDR1 and CDR2 sequences are KGHDR and SFDVKD. In DNA form, the CDR3 reads TGTGCCACCAGTGATGTGGGACAGGGGGGGAACACTGAAGCTTTCTTT. Protein: CATSDVGQGGNTEAFF.

The chain has TRBV5-4 and TRBJ2-3; D unclear. The length of the CDR3 is 12 residues. Trimming stripped 4 bases from V and 0 bases from J, with 3 bases between. CDR1 is SGHNT and CDR2 is YYREEE in the germline V gene (reference sequence). CDR3 residues: CASSPSTDTQYF. The CDR3, as DNA: TGTGCCAGCAGCCCAAGCACAGATACGCAGTATTTT.

The J gene is TRBJ1-2, the V gene TRBV28, with no clear D. There are 14 residues in the CDR3. Trimming stripped 7 bases from V and 4 bases from J, with 16 bases between. Germline CDR1 is MDHEN and CDR2 is SYDVKM. The DNA of the CDR3 is TGTGCCAGCACCCTCAACCCCCGACTCTATGGCTACACCTTC. It codes for CASTLNPRLYGYTF.

The chain is built from TRBV28 and TRBJ1-1; D is perhaps TRBD1 (5 bases). V was clipped by 7 bases and J by 0 bases, with 9 bases between them. This CDR3 has 13 amino acids. The V gene's germline CDR1 is MDHEN and CDR2 SYDVKM. CDR3 region: CASKTAMNTEAFF. The DNA for the CDR3 is TGTGCCAGCAAGACAGCAATGAACACTGAAGCTTTCTTT.

The V call is TRBV21-1, the J call TRBJ1-2; the DNA was not compared with TRBD1, the D call given in the table. TRBV21-1 is an annotated pseudogene. The CDR3 extends over 14 amino acids. The chain's CDR3 is CASSKIGQGYGYTF. The CDR3 DNA reads as TGTGCCAGCAGCAAGATAGGACAGGGCTATGGCTACACCTTC.

By proportion, this clone is medium-sized. V is TRBV30 and J is TRBJ1-5; 8 positions agree with TRBD1. The CDR3 loop spans 12 amino acids. V lost 7 bases, J lost 4 bases, and 3 bases stayed unmatched. CDR1 is GTSNPN, CDR2 SVGIG, per germline (reference sequence). DNA of the CDR3: TGTGCCTTCGACAGGGGTAATCAGCCCCAGCATTTT. Residues: CAFDRGNQPQHF.

V and J are TRBV30 and TRBJ2-1; D ambiguous. Trimming shortened V by 3 bases and J by 0 bases, and 9 bases separated the two germline ends. CDR3 length equals 14 residues. Germline loops: CDR1 GTSNPN, CDR2 SVGIG (reference sequence). The DNA for the CDR3 is TGTGCCTGGAGAGCGTATAGCTCCTACAATGAGCAGTTCTTC. Translated, it gives CAWRAYSSYNEQFF.

This chain joins TRBV4-3 and TRBJ1-6; a possible D gene is TRBD1 (6 bases). Germline V CDR1 and CDR2: LGHNA, YSLEER. This CDR3 is 18 amino acids long. Trimming took 0 bases from V and 6 from J, leaving 18 bases between them. In nucleotides, the CDR3 is TGCGCCAGCAGCCAAGAAACCGCTATGGGAGGGGGTAATTCACCCCTCCACTTT. It yields the protein CASSQETAMGGGNSPLHF.